This T cell receptor (beta chain) derives from a study of technical replicates of blood from a few donors. V lost 2 bases, J lost 3 bases, and 10 bases lay in between. Germline assignment: CDR1 GTSNPN and CDR2 SVGIG (reference sequence). This CDR3 spans 13 amino acids. The repertoire was sequenced with immunoSEQ multiplex PCR; TCRdb's copy has only in-frame clones and lacks some. This table holds 53,000 or so clones, approximately 86% found once. Sample: PBMCs. The source of this sequence is a human donor in good health. Some clones in this sample may be carry-over from other donors' samples. The V call is TRBV30, the J call TRBJ1-1; no firm D call. The CDR3 region is CAWSKTADTEAFF. DNA for the CDR3: TGTGCCTGGAGTAAGACGGCGGACACTGAAGCTTTCTTT.